This TCR beta chain was captured in a study of control samples from healthy donors and cancer patients. V was trimmed by 4 bases and J by 2 bases, leaving 13 bases between them. The CDR3 sequence is 14 residues long. From germline, CDR1 is SGDLS and CDR2 YYNGEE. TCRdb's copy holds only in-frame clones and misses some; the assay was immunoSEQ multiplex PCR. This sample has 55,000 to 70,000 clones, with around 89% found just once. The receptor comes from a man in his 60s with colorectal cancer. This sequence joins TRBV9 and TRBJ2-7; D is possibly TRBD1 or TRBD2 (7 bases each). The material sequenced was PBMCs. CDR3 in amino acids: CASSPGGGTYEQYF. The CDR3 DNA reads TGTGCCAGCAGCCCAGGGGGGGGTACCTACGAGCAGTACTTC. The full variable domain, in which reference TRBV9 and TRBJ2-7 provide the parts outside the CDR3, is DSGVTQTPKHLITATGQRVTLRCSPRSGDLSVYWYQQSLDQGLQFLIQYYNGEERAKGNILERFSAQQFPDLHSELNLSSLELGDSALYFCASSPGGGTYEQYFGPGTRLTVT.